This is a list of T cell receptor beta chains from one sample in a study of response to subunit inactivated influenza vaccine. From the RT-PCR reads, TCRdb called clonotypes with MiXCR, one entry per CDR3 protein. Counted here are about 650,000 distinct CDR3 sequences, approximately 15% occurring once; the ten biggest clones make up around 10%. The sequencing used PBMCs from blood, collected 11 to 12 days after vaccination. Receptors were obtained from a man aged 45-60 years who received an inactivated influenza vaccine. CDR3s include the opening cysteine and the closing phenylalanine or tryptophan. D genes are given only for firm matches. Some rows have no size entry. The others give once, few or many, or a class for an expanded clone.

>few|TRBJ1-2|TRBV7-9|-|17
CASSLVTGGLPLRGYTF
TGTGCCAGCAGCTTGGTCACCGGGGGGCTCCCTCTTCGCGGCTACACCTTC
>few|TRBJ2-4|TRBV11-2|-|19
CASSDRRAGAWGTKNIQYF
TGTGCCAGCAGCGACCGCAGGGCAGGGGCATGGGGCACTAAAAACATTCAGTACTTC
>many|TRBJ2-1|TRBV6-1|TRBD2|15
CASSSLGTTYNEQFF
TGTGCCAGCAGTAGTCTGGGGACTACCTACAATGAGCAGTTCTTC
>many|TRBJ2-7|TRBV10-3|-|14
CAISESRISYEQYF
TGTGCCATCAGTGAATCGAGGATATCCTACGAGCAGTACTTC
>few|TRBJ1-2|TRBV7-9|TRBD1|12
CASSFTGDGYTF
TGTGCCAGCAGCTTTACAGGGGATGGCTACACCTTC
>few|TRBJ2-7|TRBV28|-|15
CASSFRAGAWNEQYF
TGTGCCAGCAGTTTTAGGGCCGGGGCGTGGAACGAGCAGTACTTC
>-|TRBJ1-1|TRBV12-3/TRBV12-4|-|16
CASSRRSPGENTEAFF
TGTGCCAGCAGCAGGCGGTCCCCCGGGGAGAACACTGAAGCTTTCTTT
>-|TRBJ2-5|TRBV12-3/TRBV12-4|-|15
CASSLNRKYQETQYF
TGTGCCAGCAGTTTAAACAGAAAGTACCAAGAGACCCAGTACTTC
>-|TRBJ2-1|TRBV10-3|TRBD2|17
CAISPIQTSGGYNEQFF
TGTGCCATCAGCCCGATCCAAACTAGCGGGGGGTACAATGAGCAGTTCTTC
>-|TRBJ2-4|TRBV12-3/TRBV12-4|-|16
CASSLGAGLAKNIQYF
TGTGCCAGCAGTTTAGGTGCGGGGTTAGCCAAAAACATTCAGTACTTC
>-|TRBJ2-6|TRBV4-2|-|16
CASSQERAAGANVLTF
TGTGCCAGCAGCCAAGAGCGGGCAGCTGGGGCCAACGTCCTGACTTTC
>-|TRBJ2-1|TRBV6-4|-|16
CASSPLRGGPRNEQFF
TGTGCCAGCAGTCCCCTGAGGGGGGGGCCACGGAATGAGCAGTTCTTC
>-|TRBJ2-5|TRBV20-1|TRBD1|15
CSARDAAGGSETQYF
TGCAGTGCTAGAGACGCAGCAGGGGGTTCGGAGACCCAGTACTTC
>-|TRBJ2-2|TRBV20-1|-|12
CSVGVNTGELFF
TGCAGTGTGGGCGTGAACACCGGGGAGCTGTTTTTT
>few|TRBJ2-7|TRBV4-3|TRBD2|17
CASSQDWGTSGYYEQYF
TGCGCCAGCAGCCAAGATTGGGGGACTAGCGGGTACTACGAGCAGTACTTC
>few|TRBJ2-7|TRBV2|TRBD2|13
CASRRTSGSEQYF
TGTGCCAGCAGGAGGACTAGCGGGAGCGAGCAGTACTTC
>few|TRBJ1-2|TRBV20-1|-|12
CSARDTNYGYTF
TGCAGTGCTAGAGATACTAACTATGGCTACACCTTC
>-|TRBJ2-7|TRBV5-1|-|13
CASSFGGGAEQYF
TGCGCCAGCAGCTTTGGAGGGGGCGCCGAGCAGTACTTC
>-|TRBJ2-3|TRBV24-1|-|13
CATSEAGTDTQYF
TGTGCCACCAGTGAGGCTGGCACAGATACGCAGTATTTT
>few|TRBJ1-1|TRBV4-2|-|14
CASSPGLRNTEAFF
TGTGCCAGCAGCCCTGGGTTGAGGAACACTGAAGCTTTCTTT
>few|TRBJ1-5|TRBV7-6|-|13
CASSLNMGQPQHF
TGTGCCAGCAGCTTAAACATGGGTCAGCCCCAGCATTTT
>few|TRBJ1-4|TRBV12-3/TRBV12-4|-|15
CASSLGAGINEKLFF
TGTGCCAGCAGTTTAGGTGCCGGGATCAATGAAAAACTGTTTTTT
>-|TRBJ1-6|TRBV18|TRBD1|15
CASSPLGQGDSPLHF
TGTGCCAGCTCACCACTGGGACAGGGTGATTCACCCCTCCACTTT
>many|TRBJ2-1|TRBV9|-|16
CASSIGGQGSNNEQFF
TGTGCCAGCTCGATCGGAGGGCAGGGGTCGAACAATGAGCAGTTCTTC
>-|TRBJ2-2|TRBV2|-|16
CASKSAGGPNTGELFF
TGTGCCAGCAAATCCGCCGGTGGGCCGAACACCGGGGAGCTGTTTTTT
>few|TRBJ2-4|TRBV12-3/TRBV12-4|TRBD1|13
CASSDRGPNIQYF
TGTGCCAGCAGTGACAGGGGCCCTAACATTCAGTACTTC
>-|TRBJ2-1|TRBV11-2|-|13
CVSSLDPGSEQFF
TGTGTCAGCAGCTTAGATCCAGGCAGTGAGCAGTTCTTC
>-|TRBJ2-4|TRBV12-3/TRBV12-4|-|15
CASSFRLRDTNIQYF
TGTGCCAGCAGTTTTCGCCTCCGAGATACGAACATTCAGTACTTC
>few|TRBJ1-1|TRBV9|-|15
CASSEGGAPRGEAFF
TGTGCCAGCAGCGAGGGCGGAGCTCCCCGAGGTGAAGCTTTCTTT
>few|TRBJ1-1|TRBV28|-|15
CASSWGPNWNTEAFF
TGTGCCAGCTCGTGGGGGCCTAATTGGAACACTGAAGCTTTCTTT
>-|TRBJ2-1|TRBV7-2|-|13
CASSLTGSNEQFF
TGTGCCAGCAGCCTAACAGGTAGCAATGAGCAGTTCTTC
>few|TRBJ1-6|TRBV20-1|TRBD1|17
CSARDDRGRSYNSPLHF
TGCAGTGCTAGAGACGACAGGGGTCGGTCCTATAATTCACCCCTCCACTTT
>few|TRBJ2-3|TRBV5-1|-|14
CASSLLGATDTQYF
TGCGCCAGCAGCTTACTAGGAGCCACAGATACGCAGTATTTT
>few|TRBJ2-5|TRBV5-5|-|13
CASSPGTSETQYF
TGTGCCAGCAGCCCCGGGACGTCAGAGACCCAGTACTTC
>few|TRBJ2-3|TRBV20-1|-|12
CSAGSFTDTQYF
TGCAGTGCGGGCAGCTTCACAGATACGCAGTATTTT
>many|TRBJ1-2|TRBV12-3/TRBV12-4|-|15
CASSLGGQRGYGYTF
TGTGCCAGCAGTTTGGGAGGTCAAAGGGGCTATGGCTACACCTTC
>few|TRBJ2-7|TRBV7-2|TRBD2|17
CASSLGGASGGPYEQYF
TGTGCCAGCAGCTTAGGGGGCGCTAGCGGGGGACCTTACGAGCAGTACTTC
>few|TRBJ2-3|TRBV14|TRBD2|18
CASSRGGGRLFGTDTQYF
TGTGCCAGCAGCCGCGGGGGGGGACGACTGTTTGGGACAGATACGCAGTATTTT
>-|TRBJ2-1|TRBV9|-|13
CASTSGDYNEQFF
TGTGCCAGCACCTCGGGGGACTACAATGAGCAGTTCTTC
>many|TRBJ2-1|TRBV29-1|TRBD2|12
CSGSGIGNEQFF
TGCAGCGGGAGCGGGATCGGCAATGAGCAGTTCTTC
>few|TRBJ2-2|TRBV12-3/TRBV12-4|TRBD1|14
CASIRDSNTGELFF
TGTGCCAGCATAAGGGACAGTAACACCGGGGAGCTGTTTTTT
>few|TRBJ2-7|TRBV4-2|TRBD1|15
CASSQEGDRSYEQYF
TGTGCCAGCAGCCAAGAAGGGGACAGGTCCTACGAGCAGTACTTC
>few|TRBJ1-2|TRBV6-1|-|13
CASRQGINYGYTF
TGTGCCAGCAGGCAGGGGATTAACTATGGCTACACCTTC
>many|TRBJ1-2|TRBV4-1|TRBD1|15
CASSQVPRQGDGYTF
TGCGCCAGCAGCCAAGTTCCCCGACAGGGCGATGGCTACACCTTC
>-|TRBJ1-5|TRBV10-3|-|13
CAIREGGHQPQHF
TGTGCCATCAGGGAGGGGGGTCATCAGCCCCAGCATTTT
>-|TRBJ2-1|TRBV5-1|TRBD2|16
CASSFFLTSGINEQFF
TGCGCCAGCAGCTTCTTTCTGACTAGCGGGATAAATGAGCAGTTCTTC
>-|TRBJ1-3|TRBV7-9|-|15
CASSLVPDSGNTIYF
TGTGCCAGCAGCTTAGTGCCAGACTCTGGAAACACCATATATTTT
>few|TRBJ1-4|TRBV5-1|-|12
CASSPVGEKLFF
TGCGCCAGCAGCCCCGTCGGTGAAAAACTGTTTTTT
>few|TRBJ2-3|TRBV11-2|-|13
CASKEANTDTQYF
TGTGCCAGCAAAGAAGCTAACACAGATACGCAGTATTTT
>few|TRBJ2-2|TRBV6-1|TRBD1|13
CASTQGALGELFF
TGTGCCAGCACACAGGGGGCCCTCGGGGAGCTGTTTTTT
>many|TRBJ2-3|TRBV6-5|-|13
CASSYTRRDTQYF
TGTGCCAGCAGTTATACCAGAAGGGATACGCAGTATTTT
>few|TRBJ2-1|TRBV11-2|-|15
CASSSSLVSGYEQFF
TGTGCCAGCAGCTCCTCTCTCGTGTCGGGCTATGAGCAGTTCTTC
>-|TRBJ2-7|TRBV14|-|14
CASSDPGRSTEQYF
TGTGCCAGCAGCGATCCGGGACGGTCAACTGAGCAGTACTTC
>-|TRBJ2-1|TRBV7-2|-|13
CASSPGRDNEQFF
TGTGCCAGCAGCCCGGGACGGGACAATGAGCAGTTCTTC
>-|TRBJ2-1|TRBV6-2/TRBV6-3|TRBD1|15
CASSYGTGGNNEQFF
TGTGCCAGCAGTTACGGGACAGGCGGGAACAATGAGCAGTTCTTC
>few|TRBJ2-7|TRBV7-2|TRBD1|14
CASSLGGGTGQQYF
TGTGCCAGCAGCTTAGGGGGGGGGACAGGGCAGCAGTACTTC
>few|TRBJ2-7|TRBV20-1|-|12
CSAPVGVGEQYF
TGCAGTGCCCCTGTCGGGGTTGGGGAGCAGTACTTC
>few|TRBJ1-5|TRBV28|-|15
CASSPPLGEIQPQHF
TGTGCCAGCAGCCCGCCCCTCGGGGAGATTCAGCCCCAGCATTTT
>-|TRBJ1-2|TRBV7-2|TRBD1|16
CASSRTGDLNNYGYTF
TGTGCCAGCAGCCGGACAGGGGACCTAAATAACTATGGCTACACCTTC
>few|TRBJ2-7|TRBV3-1|TRBD2|15
CASSHGLAGGYEQYF
TGTGCCAGCAGCCACGGACTAGCGGGAGGTTACGAGCAGTACTTC